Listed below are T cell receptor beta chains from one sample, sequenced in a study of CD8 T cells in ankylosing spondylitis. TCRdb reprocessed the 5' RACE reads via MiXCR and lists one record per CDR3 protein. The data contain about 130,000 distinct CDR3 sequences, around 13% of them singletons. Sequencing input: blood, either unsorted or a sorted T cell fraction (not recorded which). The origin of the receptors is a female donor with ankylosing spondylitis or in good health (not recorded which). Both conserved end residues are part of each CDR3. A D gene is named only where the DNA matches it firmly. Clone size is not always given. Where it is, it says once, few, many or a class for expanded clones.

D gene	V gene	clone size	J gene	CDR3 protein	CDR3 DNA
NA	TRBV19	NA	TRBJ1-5	CASSMEQGNQPQHF	TGTGCCAGTAGTATGGAACAGGGCAATCAGCCCCAGCATTTT
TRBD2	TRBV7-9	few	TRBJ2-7	CASSRQHLASGYEQYF	TGTGCCAGCAGCCGCCAGCATTTGGCTAGCGGCTACGAGCAGTACTTC
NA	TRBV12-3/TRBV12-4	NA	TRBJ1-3	CASSKGPGNTIYF	TGTGCCAGCAGTAAAGGACCTGGAAACACCATATATTTT
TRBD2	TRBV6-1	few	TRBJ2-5	CASSMTSGSRETQYF	TGTGCCAGCAGCATGACTAGCGGGAGTCGAGAGACCCAGTACTTC
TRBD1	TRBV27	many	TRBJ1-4	CASSLSGQGIFFF	TGTGCCAGCAGTTTATCGGGACAGGGTATATTTTTTTTT
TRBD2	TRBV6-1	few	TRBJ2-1	CASGLAGGYNEQFF	TGTGCCAGCGGACTAGCGGGAGGGTACAATGAGCAGTTCTTC
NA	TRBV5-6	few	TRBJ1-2	CASSLLGPNYGYTF	TGTGCCAGCAGCTTGCTGGGGCCGAACTATGGCTACACCTTC
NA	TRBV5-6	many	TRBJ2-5	CASSHRHRKETQYF	TGTGCCAGCAGCCACAGGCATAGGAAAGAGACCCAGTACTTC
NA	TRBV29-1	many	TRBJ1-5	CSVGDSNQPQHF	TGCAGCGTTGGGGACAGCAATCAGCCCCAGCATTTT
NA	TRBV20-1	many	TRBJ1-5	CSARRTTSNQPQHF	TGCAGTGCTAGACGGACAACGAGCAATCAGCCCCAGCATTTT
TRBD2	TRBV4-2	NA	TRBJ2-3	CASSRTSGNQDTQYF	TGTGCCAGCAGCCGGACTAGCGGAAACCAAGATACGCAGTATTTT
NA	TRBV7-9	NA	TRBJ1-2	CASSLGPQYGYTF	TGTGCCAGCAGCTTAGGGCCTCAGTATGGCTACACCTTC
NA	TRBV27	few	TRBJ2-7	CASSGRESDYEQYF	TGTGCCAGCAGTGGACGGGAGAGCGACTACGAGCAGTACTTC
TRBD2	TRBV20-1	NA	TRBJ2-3	CSAQLTSGRTTDTQYF	TGCAGTGCCCAATTGACTAGCGGGAGGACCACAGATACGCAGTATTTT
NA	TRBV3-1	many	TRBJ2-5	CASSQDRAGFETQYF	TGTGCCAGCAGCCAAGATAGGGCTGGGTTCGAGACCCAGTACTTC
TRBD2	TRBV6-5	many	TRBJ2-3	CASRYGRGTDTQYF	TGTGCCAGCCGGTACGGGAGGGGCACAGATACGCAGTATTTT
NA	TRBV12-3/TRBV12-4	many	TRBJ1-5	CASSPRYRYSNQPQHF	TGTGCCAGCAGTCCCCGGTACCGGTATAGCAATCAGCCCCAGCATTTT
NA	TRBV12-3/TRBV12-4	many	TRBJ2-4	CASSLQSAKNIQYF	TGTGCCAGCAGTCTACAGTCGGCCAAAAACATTCAGTACTTC
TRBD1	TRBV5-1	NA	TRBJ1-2	CASSWDSSTNYGYTF	TGCGCCAGCAGCTGGGACAGCTCTACTAACTATGGCTACACCTTC
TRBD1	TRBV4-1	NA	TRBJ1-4	CASSRQGSDEKLFF	TGCGCCAGCAGCCGACAGGGAAGTGATGAAAAACTGTTTTTT
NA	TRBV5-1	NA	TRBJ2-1	CASRRGVNNEQFF	TGCGCCAGCAGACGAGGAGTTAACAATGAGCAGTTCTTC
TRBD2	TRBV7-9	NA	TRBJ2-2	CASSLLAGVPGELFF	TGTGCCAGCAGCTTACTAGCGGGAGTCCCCGGGGAGCTGTTTTTT
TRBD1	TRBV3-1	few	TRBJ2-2	CASRDRYTGELFF	TGTGCCAGCAGGGACAGGTACACCGGGGAGCTGTTTTTT
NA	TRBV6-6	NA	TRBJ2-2	CASSYGGSGELFF	TGTGCCAGCAGTTACGGAGGGTCCGGGGAGCTGTTTTTT
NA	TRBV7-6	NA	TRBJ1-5	CASCRDGNQPQHF	TGTGCCAGCTGCCGGGACGGGAACCAGCCCCAGCATTTT
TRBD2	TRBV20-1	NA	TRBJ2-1	CSARGAGTSGSYNEQFF	TGCAGTGCTAGGGGGGCCGGGACTAGCGGCTCCTACAATGAGCAGTTCTTC
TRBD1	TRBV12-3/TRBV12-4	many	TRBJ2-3	CASSILGTGTTDTQYF	TGTGCCAGCAGTATCTTAGGGACAGGGACCACAGATACGCAGTATTTT
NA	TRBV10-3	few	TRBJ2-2	CAISGQVANTGELFF	TGTGCCATCAGTGGACAGGTAGCGAACACCGGGGAGCTGTTTTTT
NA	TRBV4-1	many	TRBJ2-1	CASSQKGLSSYNEQFF	TGCGCCAGCAGCCAAAAGGGACTCAGCTCCTACAATGAGCAGTTCTTC
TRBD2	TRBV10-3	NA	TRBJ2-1	CATRLAGADWEQFF	TGTGCCACCAGACTAGCGGGGGCGGACTGGGAGCAGTTCTTC
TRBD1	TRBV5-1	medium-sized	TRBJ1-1	CASSLPGGNTEAFF	TGCGCCAGCAGCTTGCCAGGGGGCAACACTGAAGCTTTCTTT
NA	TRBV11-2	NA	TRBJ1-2	CASSSVREGYGYTF	TGTGCCAGCAGCTCCGTGCGGGAGGGCTATGGCTACACCTTC
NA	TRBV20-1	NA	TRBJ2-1	CSARVGDWAYNEQFF	TGCAGTGCTCGAGTGGGGGACTGGGCCTACAATGAGCAGTTCTTC
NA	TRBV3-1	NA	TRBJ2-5	CASSLGGPRGETQYF	TGTGCCAGCAGCCTCGGGGGGCCCCGGGGAGAGACCCAGTACTTC
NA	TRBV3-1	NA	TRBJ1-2	CASSPFSTRRDGYTF	TGTGCCAGCAGCCCATTTTCGACTAGAAGGGATGGCTACACCTTC
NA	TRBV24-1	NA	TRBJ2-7	CATSDPLVGYEQYF	TGTGCCACCAGTGATCCGCTTGTCGGCTACGAGCAGTACTTC